This T cell receptor beta chain derives from a study of cytomegalovirus exposure and HLA in healthy donors. The germline CDR1 and CDR2 sequences are SGHVS and FQNEAQ. CDR3 size: 15 residues. With 1 base removed from V and 2 bases from J, the gap between germline ends came to 12 bases. Amplification used 60 Vbeta primers and 13 Jbeta primers. The data were produced by immunoSEQ multiplex PCR, yet TCRdb's version contains in-frame clones alone and is incomplete. This sample has fewer than 90,000 clones, with around 78% found just once. The J gene is TRBJ2-7, the V gene TRBV7-8; perhaps TRBD1 as D (5 bases). The specimen sequenced was PBMCs. The TCR originated in a male donor in good health and CMV-seropositive. The CDR3 is CASSLGPGLTYEQYF. CDR3 DNA: TGTGCCAGCAGCTTAGGTCCAGGGTTGACCTACGAGCAGTACTTC.